This TCR beta chain was captured by sequencing in a study of shared clonotypes between healthy human individuals. Study context: Each donor contributed plates that comprised three CD4 naive, three CD4 memory, two CD8 naive and one CD8 memory.

Many counts were recorded for this clone. Study donors comprised healthy, HIV-negative adults devoid of recent acute infection or vaccination. CDR1 is SNHLY and CDR2 is FYNNEI in the germline V gene. The CDR3 is 15 residues long. The ends lost 9 bases at V and 6 bases at J; junction bases unmatched: 14. Sorted-subset replicate PCR reactions contained around 220 ng DNA, corresponding to tens of thousands of T cell genomes. Clones were read by immunoSEQ multiplex PCR, and TCRdb kept only the in-frame ones, dropping some. The table has almost 750,000 clones, 72% seen once. The sequence came from a woman in her thirties in good health. This rearrangement joins TRBV2 to TRBJ1-5, with TRBD1 identical over 7 bases. The material sequenced was memory CD4+ T cells sorted from blood. Described subset: CD45RA-negative fraction. The CDR3 nucleotides are TGTGCCAGTAAACCCCAGGGGGTCGTGGGTCAGCCCCAGCATTTT. Protein product: CASKPQGVVGQPQHF.